This T cell receptor beta chain was profiled in a study of blood T cell repertoires in COVID-19. At the level of the study: Sources were T cells, B-cell-depleted T cells, or PBMCs; the material itself was cDNA or gDNA.

The assay was immunoSEQ multiplex PCR, and TCRdb's table has in-frame clones only and misses some. The sample has roughly 190,000 clones; 84% are singletons. V lost 5 bases and J lost 3, with 20 bases in between. CDR3 length: 16 amino acids. CDR1 MDHEN and CDR2 SYDVKM come from the germline V gene. The chain has TRBV28 and TRBJ2-7; a weak D match, TRBD2 (5 bases). The clonotype was recovered from an older woman with active or convalescent COVID-19. Sequences were obtained from peripheral blood. CDR3: CASSPRPQTIGYEQYF. CDR3 in DNA: TGTGCCAGCAGTCCCCGACCCCAGACTATAGGCTACGAGCAGTACTTC.